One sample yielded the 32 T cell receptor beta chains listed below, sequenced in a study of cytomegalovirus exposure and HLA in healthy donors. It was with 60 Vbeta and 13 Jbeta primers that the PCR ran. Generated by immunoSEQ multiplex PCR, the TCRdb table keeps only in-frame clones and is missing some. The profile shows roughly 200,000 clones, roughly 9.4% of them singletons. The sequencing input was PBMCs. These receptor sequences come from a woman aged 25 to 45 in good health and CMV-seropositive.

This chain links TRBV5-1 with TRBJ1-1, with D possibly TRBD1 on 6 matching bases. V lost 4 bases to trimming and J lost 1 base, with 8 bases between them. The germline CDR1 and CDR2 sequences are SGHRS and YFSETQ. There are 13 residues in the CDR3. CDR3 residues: CASSKGQNTEAFF. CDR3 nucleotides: TGCGCCAGCAGCAAGGGACAGAACACTGAAGCTTTCTTT.

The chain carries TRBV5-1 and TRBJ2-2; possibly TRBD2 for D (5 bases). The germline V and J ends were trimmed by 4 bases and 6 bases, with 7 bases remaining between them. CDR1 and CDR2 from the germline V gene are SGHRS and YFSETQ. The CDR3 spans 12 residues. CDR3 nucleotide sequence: TGCGCCAGCAGCAGCGGCGCCGGGGAGCTGTTTTTT. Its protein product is CASSSGAGELFF.

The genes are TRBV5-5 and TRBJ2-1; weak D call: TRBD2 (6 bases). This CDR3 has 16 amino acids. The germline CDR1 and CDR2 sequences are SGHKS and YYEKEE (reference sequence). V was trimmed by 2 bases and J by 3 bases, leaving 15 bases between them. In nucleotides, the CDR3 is TGTGCCAGCAGCTTAACTTTTGGCGGGAACTACAATGAGCAGTTCTTC. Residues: CASSLTFGGNYNEQFF.

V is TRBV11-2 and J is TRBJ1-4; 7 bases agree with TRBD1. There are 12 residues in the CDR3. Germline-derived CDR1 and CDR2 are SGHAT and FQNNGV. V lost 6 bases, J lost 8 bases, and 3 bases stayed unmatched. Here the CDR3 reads CASRRGGEKLFF. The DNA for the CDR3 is TGTGCCAGCAGACGAGGGGGCGAAAAACTGTTTTTT. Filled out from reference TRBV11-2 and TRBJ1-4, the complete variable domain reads EAGVAQSPRYKIIEKRQSVAFWCNPISGHATLYWYQQILGQGPKLLIQFQNNGVVDDSQLPKDRFSAERLKGVDSTLKIQPAKLEDSAVYLCASRRGGEKLFFGSGTQLSVL.

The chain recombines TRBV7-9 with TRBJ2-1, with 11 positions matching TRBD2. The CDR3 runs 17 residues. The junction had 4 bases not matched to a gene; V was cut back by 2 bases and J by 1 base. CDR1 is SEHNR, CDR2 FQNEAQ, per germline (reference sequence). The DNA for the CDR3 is TGTGCCAGCAGCTTATCTAGCGGGGGGTATTCCTACAATGAGCAGTTCTTC. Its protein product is CASSLSSGGYSYNEQFF.

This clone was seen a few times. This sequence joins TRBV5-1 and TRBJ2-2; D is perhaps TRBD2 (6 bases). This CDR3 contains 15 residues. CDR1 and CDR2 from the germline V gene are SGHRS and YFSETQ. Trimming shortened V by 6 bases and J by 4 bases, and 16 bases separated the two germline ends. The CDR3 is CASKMGGVGTGELFF. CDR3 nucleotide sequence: TGCGCCAGCAAAATGGGGGGAGTCGGCACCGGGGAGCTGTTTTTT. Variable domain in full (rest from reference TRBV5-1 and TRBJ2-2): KAGVTQTPRYLIKTRGQQVTLSCSPISGHRSVSWYQQTPGQGLQFLFEYFSETQRNKGNFPGRFSGRQFSNSRSEMNVSTLELGDSALYLCASKMGGVGTGELFFGEGSRLTVL.

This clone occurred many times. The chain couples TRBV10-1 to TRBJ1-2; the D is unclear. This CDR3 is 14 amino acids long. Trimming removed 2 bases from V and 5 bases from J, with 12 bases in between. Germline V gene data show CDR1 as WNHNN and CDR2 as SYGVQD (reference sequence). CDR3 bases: TGCGCCAGCAGTGAGGAGCCCCGAGGGTATGGCTACACCTTC. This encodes CASSEEPRGYGYTF.

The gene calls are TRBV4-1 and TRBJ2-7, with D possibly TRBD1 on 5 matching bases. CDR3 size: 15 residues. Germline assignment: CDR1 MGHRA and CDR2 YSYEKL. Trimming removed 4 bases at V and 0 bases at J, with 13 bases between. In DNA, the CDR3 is TGCGCCAGCAGCCCCCCCCCAGGGTCCTCCTACGAGCAGTACTTC. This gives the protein CASSPPPGSSYEQYF.

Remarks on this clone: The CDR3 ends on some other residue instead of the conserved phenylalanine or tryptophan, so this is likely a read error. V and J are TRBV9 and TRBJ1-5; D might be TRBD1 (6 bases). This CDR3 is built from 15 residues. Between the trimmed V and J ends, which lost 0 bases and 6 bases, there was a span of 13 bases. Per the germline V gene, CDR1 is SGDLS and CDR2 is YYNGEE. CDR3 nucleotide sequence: TGTGCCAGCAGCGTAGGGTGGGGGGGCGGTCAGCCCCAGCATGTT. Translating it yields CASSVGWGGGQPQHV.

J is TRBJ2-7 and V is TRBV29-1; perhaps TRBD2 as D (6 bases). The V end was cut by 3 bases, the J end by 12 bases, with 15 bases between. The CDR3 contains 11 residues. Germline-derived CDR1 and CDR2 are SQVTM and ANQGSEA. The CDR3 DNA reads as TGCAGCGTTGACTACGGGGGAAGGGGGTACTTC. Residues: CSVDYGGRGYF.

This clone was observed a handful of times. The CDR3 DNA is TGTGCCAGCAGCCCCGGGACATATTACGAGCAGTACTTC. Residues: CASSPGTYYEQYF. The chain has TRBV9 and TRBJ2-7, with D possibly TRBD1 on 6 matching bases. V was pared by 4 bases and J by 4 bases, with 12 bases between. The CDR3 length is 13 residues. Germline loops: CDR1 SGDLS, CDR2 YYNGEE.

The CDR3 region has the DNA TGTGCCAGCAGCCTCACCGGGTCGAACACCGGGGAGCTGTTTTTT. Translation: CASSLTGSNTGELFF. This chain links TRBV6-5 with TRBJ2-2; no reliable D call. Trimming shortened V by 6 bases and J by 0 bases, and 11 bases separated the two germline ends. CDR1 MNHEY and CDR2 SVGAGI come from the germline V gene. CDR3 length equals 15 residues.

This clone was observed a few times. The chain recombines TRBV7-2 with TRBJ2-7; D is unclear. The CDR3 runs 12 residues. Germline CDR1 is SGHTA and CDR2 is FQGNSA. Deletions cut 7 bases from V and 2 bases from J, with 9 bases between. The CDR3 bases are TGTGCCAGCAACGAGTTGGCCTACGAGCAGTACTTC. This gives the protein CASNELAYEQYF.

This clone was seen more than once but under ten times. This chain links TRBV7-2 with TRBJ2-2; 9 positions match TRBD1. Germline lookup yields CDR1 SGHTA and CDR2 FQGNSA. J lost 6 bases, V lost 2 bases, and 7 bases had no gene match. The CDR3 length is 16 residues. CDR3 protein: CASSLYGQGFPGELFF. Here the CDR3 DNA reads TGTGCCAGCAGCTTATATGGACAGGGGTTCCCCGGGGAGCTGTTTTTT. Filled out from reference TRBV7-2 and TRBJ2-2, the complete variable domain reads GAGVSQSPSNKVTEKGKDVELRCDPISGHTALYWYRQSLGQGLEFLIYFQGNSAPDKSGLPSDRFSAERTGGSVSTLTIQRTQQEDSAVYLCASSLYGQGFPGELFFGEGSRLTVL.

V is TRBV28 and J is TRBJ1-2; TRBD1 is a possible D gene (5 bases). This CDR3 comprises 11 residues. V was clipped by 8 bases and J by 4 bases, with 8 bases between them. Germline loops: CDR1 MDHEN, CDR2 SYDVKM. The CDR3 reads CASSGIYGYTF. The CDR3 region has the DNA TGTGCCAGCTCAGGGATCTATGGCTACACCTTC.

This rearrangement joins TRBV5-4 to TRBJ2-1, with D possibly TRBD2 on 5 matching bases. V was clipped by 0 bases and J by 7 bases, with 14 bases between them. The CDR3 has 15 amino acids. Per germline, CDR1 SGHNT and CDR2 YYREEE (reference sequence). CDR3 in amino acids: CASSLEWEFGNEQFF. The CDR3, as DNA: TGTGCCAGCAGCTTGGAGTGGGAGTTCGGAAATGAGCAGTTCTTC.

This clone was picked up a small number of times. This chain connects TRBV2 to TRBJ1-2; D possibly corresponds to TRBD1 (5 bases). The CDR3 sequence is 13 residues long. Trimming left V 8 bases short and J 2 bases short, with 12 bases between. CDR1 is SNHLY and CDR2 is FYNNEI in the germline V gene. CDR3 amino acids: CASQRAGNYGYTF. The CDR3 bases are TGTGCCAGCCAAAGGGCAGGGAACTATGGCTACACCTTC. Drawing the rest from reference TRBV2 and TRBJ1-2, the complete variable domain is EPEVTQTPSHQVTQMGQEVILRCVPISNHLYFYWYRQILGQKVEFLVSFYNNEISEKSEIFDDQFSVERPDGSNFTLKIRSTKLEDSAMYFCASQRAGNYGYTFGSGTRLTVV.

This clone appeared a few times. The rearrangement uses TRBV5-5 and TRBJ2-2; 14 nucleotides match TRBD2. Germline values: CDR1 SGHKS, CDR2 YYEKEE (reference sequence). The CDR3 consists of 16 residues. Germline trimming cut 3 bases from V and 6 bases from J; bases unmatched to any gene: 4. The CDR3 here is CASSWGLAGVAGELFF. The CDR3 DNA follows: TGTGCCAGCAGCTGGGGACTAGCGGGAGTGGCCGGGGAGCTGTTTTTT.

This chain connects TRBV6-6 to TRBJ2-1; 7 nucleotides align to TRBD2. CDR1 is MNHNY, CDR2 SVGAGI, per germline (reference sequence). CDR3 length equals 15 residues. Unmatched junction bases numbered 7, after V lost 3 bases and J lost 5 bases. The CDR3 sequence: CASSYGGSSHNEQFF. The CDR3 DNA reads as TGTGCCAGCAGTTATGGCGGGAGTAGTCACAATGAGCAGTTCTTC.

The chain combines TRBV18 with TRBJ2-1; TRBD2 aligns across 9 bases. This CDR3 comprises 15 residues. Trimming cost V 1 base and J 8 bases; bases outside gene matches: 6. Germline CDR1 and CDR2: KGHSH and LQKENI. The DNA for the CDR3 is TGTGCCAGCTCACCACTGAATAGCGGGAGCGATGAGCAGTTCTTC. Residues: CASSPLNSGSDEQFF.

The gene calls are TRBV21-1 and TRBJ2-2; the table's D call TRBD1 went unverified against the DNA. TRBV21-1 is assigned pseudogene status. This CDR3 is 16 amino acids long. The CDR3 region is CASSTHRDHCTGELFF. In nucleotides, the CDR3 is TGTGCCAGCAGCACTCACAGGGATCACTGCACCGGGGAGCTGTTTTTT.

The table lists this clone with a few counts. CDR3 loop: CASSLGGIETQYF. The CDR3 bases are TGTGCCAGCAGCTTGGGGGGAATAGAGACCCAGTACTTC. The chain links TRBV11-2 to TRBJ2-5; TRBD2 might be the D (6 bases). The ends were cut back, 3 bases at V and 4 bases at J, with 9 bases in the middle. Germline-derived CDR1 and CDR2 are SGHAT and FQNNGV. CDR3 length equals 13 residues. The full variable domain, its missing parts supplied by reference TRBV11-2 and TRBJ2-5, is EAGVAQSPRYKIIEKRQSVAFWCNPISGHATLYWYQQILGQGPKLLIQFQNNGVVDDSQLPKDRFSAERLKGVDSTLKIQPAKLEDSAVYLCASSLGGIETQYFGPGTRLLVL.

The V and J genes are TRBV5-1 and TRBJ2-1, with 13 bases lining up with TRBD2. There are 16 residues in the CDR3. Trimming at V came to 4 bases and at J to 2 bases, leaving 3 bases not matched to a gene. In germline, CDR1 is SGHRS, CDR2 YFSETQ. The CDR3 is CASSLTSGRAYNEQFF. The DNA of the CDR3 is TGCGCCAGCAGCCTAACTAGCGGGAGGGCCTACAATGAGCAGTTCTTC.

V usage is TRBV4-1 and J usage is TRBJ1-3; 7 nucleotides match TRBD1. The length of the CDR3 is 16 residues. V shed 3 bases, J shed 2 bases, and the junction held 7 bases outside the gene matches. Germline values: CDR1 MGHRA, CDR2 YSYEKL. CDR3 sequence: CASSQTGDRAGNTIYF. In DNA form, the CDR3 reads TGCGCCAGCAGCCAGACCGGAGACAGGGCTGGAAACACCATATATTTT.

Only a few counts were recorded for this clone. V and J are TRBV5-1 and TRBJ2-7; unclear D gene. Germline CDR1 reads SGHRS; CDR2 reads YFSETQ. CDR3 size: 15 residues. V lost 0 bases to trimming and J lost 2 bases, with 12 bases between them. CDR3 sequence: CASSLAGYFTYEQYF. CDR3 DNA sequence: TGCGCCAGCAGCTTGGCAGGTTACTTTACCTACGAGCAGTACTTC.

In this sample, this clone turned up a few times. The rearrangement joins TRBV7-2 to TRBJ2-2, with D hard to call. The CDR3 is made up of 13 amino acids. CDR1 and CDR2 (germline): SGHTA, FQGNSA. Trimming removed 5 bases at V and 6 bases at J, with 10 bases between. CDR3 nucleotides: TGTGCCAGCAGCGGGCGAAGTGCCGGGGAGCTGTTTTTT. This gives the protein CASSGRSAGELFF.

This chain's CDR3 is CASSLAGAAYEQYF. The CDR3 DNA is TGCGCCAGCAGTCTCGCAGGTGCCGCCTACGAGCAGTACTTC. The chain couples TRBV5-1 to TRBJ2-7; D unresolved. V was shortened by 5 bases and J by 2 bases, with 14 bases between the two germline ends. The germline V gene has CDR1 SGHRS and CDR2 YFSETQ. The CDR3 is made up of 14 amino acids.

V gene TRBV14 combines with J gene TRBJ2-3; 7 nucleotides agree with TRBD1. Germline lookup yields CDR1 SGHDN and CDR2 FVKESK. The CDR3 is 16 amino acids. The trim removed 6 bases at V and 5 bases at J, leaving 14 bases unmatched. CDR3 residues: CASRPLGGPLKDTQYF. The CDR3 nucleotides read TGTGCCAGCAGACCCCTAGGGGGCCCTTTAAAAGATACGCAGTATTTT.

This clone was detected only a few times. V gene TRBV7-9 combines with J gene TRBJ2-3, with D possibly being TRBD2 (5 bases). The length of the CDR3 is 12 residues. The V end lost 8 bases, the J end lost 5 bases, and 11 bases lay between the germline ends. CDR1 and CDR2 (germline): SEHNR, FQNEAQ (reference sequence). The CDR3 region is CASQGRGDTQYF. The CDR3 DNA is TGTGCCAGCCAAGGTCGGGGAGATACGCAGTATTTT. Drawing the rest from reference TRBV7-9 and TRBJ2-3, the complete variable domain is DTGVSQNPRHKITKRGQNVTFRCDPISEHNRLYWYRQTLGQGPEFLTYFQNEAQLEKSRLLSDRFSAERPKGSFSTLEIQRTEQGDSAMYLCASQGRGDTQYFGPGTRLTVL.

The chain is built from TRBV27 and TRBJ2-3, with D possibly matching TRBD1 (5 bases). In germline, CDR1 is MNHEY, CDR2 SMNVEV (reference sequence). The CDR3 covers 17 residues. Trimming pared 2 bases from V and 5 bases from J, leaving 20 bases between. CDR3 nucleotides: TGTGCCAGCAGTTTAGGCTTACCAGGGCTAAAAGGAGATACGCAGTATTTT. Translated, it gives CASSLGLPGLKGDTQYF.

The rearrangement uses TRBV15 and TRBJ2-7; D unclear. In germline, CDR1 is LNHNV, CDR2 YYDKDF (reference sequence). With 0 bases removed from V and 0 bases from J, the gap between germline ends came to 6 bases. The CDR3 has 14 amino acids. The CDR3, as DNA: TGTGCCACCAGCAGAGACCACAGCTCCTACGAGCAGTACTTC. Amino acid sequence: CATSRDHSSYEQYF.

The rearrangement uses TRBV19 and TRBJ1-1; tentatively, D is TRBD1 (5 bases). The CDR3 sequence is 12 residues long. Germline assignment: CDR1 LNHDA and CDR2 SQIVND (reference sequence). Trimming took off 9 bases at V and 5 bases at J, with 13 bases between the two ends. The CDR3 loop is CASRDWATEAFF. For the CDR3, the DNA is TGTGCCAGCAGGGATTGGGCGACTGAAGCTTTCTTT.